Listed below are T cell receptor beta chains from one sample, sequenced in a study of immune heterogeneity within non-small cell lung tumors. MiXCR was run by TCRdb on the multiplex PCR reads, yielding one entry per CDR3 protein. Of about 21,000 distinct CDR3 sequences detected, around 30% appear once; the ten largest clones hold around 4.6%. The sample consisted of lung tumor tissue. Receptors originate from a man aged 35 to 55 with non-small cell lung cancer. Each CDR3 is given with its conserved first and last residue. The D gene is left open where the match is weak. Not every row has a clone size; where given, it reads once, few, many or a size class.

j_gene: TRBJ2-3; d_gene: -; v_gene: TRBV18; abundance: -; CDR3aa: CASSMGGSTDTQYF; CDR3nt: TGTGCCAGCTCAATGGGCGGAAGCACAGATACGCAGTATTTT
j_gene: TRBJ2-7; d_gene: -; v_gene: TRBV5-1; abundance: many; CDR3aa: CASSFTGESSYEQYF; CDR3nt: TGCGCCAGCAGCTTCACGGGGGAAAGCTCCTACGAGCAGTACTTC
j_gene: TRBJ1-4; d_gene: -; v_gene: TRBV30; abundance: many; CDR3aa: CAWRTGMTNEKLFF; CDR3nt: TGTGCCTGGAGAACAGGGATGACTAATGAAAAACTGTTTTTT
j_gene: TRBJ2-5; d_gene: -; v_gene: TRBV7-6; abundance: -; CDR3aa: CASSPLETQYF; CDR3nt: TGTGCCAGCAGCCCTCTGGAGACCCAGTACTTC
j_gene: TRBJ2-5; d_gene: -; v_gene: TRBV5-1; abundance: few; CDR3aa: CASSSGTPIPSQETQYF; CDR3nt: TGCGCCAGCAGCTCCGGGACACCAATCCCCTCGCAAGAGACCCAGTACTTC
j_gene: TRBJ1-2; d_gene: TRBD1; v_gene: TRBV7-2; abundance: few; CDR3aa: CASSNRGGYGYTF; CDR3nt: TGTGCCAGCAGCAACAGGGGAGGTTATGGCTACACCTTC
j_gene: TRBJ1-2; d_gene: -; v_gene: TRBV6-1; abundance: medium-sized; CDR3aa: CASSRNYGYTF; CDR3nt: TGTGCCAGCAGTAGGAACTATGGCTACACCTTC
j_gene: TRBJ2-5; d_gene: -; v_gene: TRBV20-1; abundance: few; CDR3aa: CSARPVSRETQYF; CDR3nt: TGCAGTGCTCGACCCGTGAGTAGGGAGACCCAGTACTTC
j_gene: TRBJ1-1; d_gene: -; v_gene: TRBV15; abundance: many; CDR3aa: CATSRADRSGAFF; CDR3nt: TGTGCCACCAGCAGAGCCGACAGGTCGGGAGCTTTCTTT
j_gene: TRBJ1-1; d_gene: TRBD1; v_gene: TRBV19; abundance: few; CDR3aa: CASSVDRGNTEAFF; CDR3nt: TGTGCCAGTAGTGTCGACAGGGGGAACACTGAAGCTTTCTTT
j_gene: TRBJ1-2; d_gene: -; v_gene: TRBV6-5; abundance: -; CDR3aa: CASSYSKVGGTSYGYTF; CDR3nt: TGTGCCAGCAGTTACTCTAAGGTGGGGGGTACCTCCTATGGCTACACCTTC
j_gene: TRBJ2-6; d_gene: -; v_gene: TRBV11-2; abundance: many; CDR3aa: CASSFVSSGANVLTF; CDR3nt: TGTGCCAGCAGCTTCGTGTCCTCTGGGGCCAACGTCCTGACTTTC
j_gene: TRBJ1-2; d_gene: -; v_gene: TRBV7-3; abundance: medium-sized; CDR3aa: CASSLSRGGPYGYTF; CDR3nt: TGTGCCAGCAGCTTAAGTCGAGGGGGTCCCTATGGCTACACCTTC
j_gene: TRBJ1-3; d_gene: -; v_gene: TRBV12-3/TRBV12-4; abundance: -; CDR3aa: CASTPDSRFRGNTIYF; CDR3nt: TGTGCCAGCACCCCGGACAGCCGGTTTAGGGGAAACACCATATATTTT
j_gene: TRBJ1-4; d_gene: -; v_gene: TRBV5-1; abundance: many; CDR3aa: CASSLAFSPTNEKLFF; CDR3nt: TGCGCCAGCAGCTTGGCATTTTCCCCAACTAATGAAAAACTGTTTTTT
j_gene: TRBJ2-2; d_gene: TRBD2; v_gene: TRBV7-8; abundance: -; CDR3aa: CASSLGLAGGVPGELFF; CDR3nt: TGTGCCAGCAGCTTAGGTTTAGCGGGAGGGGTTCCCGGGGAGCTGTTTTTT
j_gene: TRBJ2-7; d_gene: -; v_gene: TRBV6-1; abundance: many; CDR3aa: CASSPQPLPSSYEQYF; CDR3nt: TGTGCCAGCAGTCCACAACCCCTCCCCAGCTCCTACGAGCAGTACTTC
j_gene: TRBJ1-2; d_gene: -; v_gene: TRBV24-1; abundance: medium-sized; CDR3aa: CATSGEGFGYGYTF; CDR3nt: TGTGCCACCAGTGGGGAGGGTTTTGGCTATGGCTACACCTTC
j_gene: TRBJ1-1; d_gene: TRBD1; v_gene: TRBV4-1; abundance: -; CDR3aa: CASSQPTNGRGMNTEAFF; CDR3nt: TGCGCCAGCAGCCAACCAACAAACGGCAGGGGGATGAACACTGAAGCTTTCTTT
j_gene: TRBJ1-5; d_gene: -; v_gene: TRBV19; abundance: many; CDR3aa: CASSAGNQPQHF; CDR3nt: TGTGCCAGTAGTGCAGGCAATCAGCCCCAGCATTTT
j_gene: TRBJ2-2; d_gene: -; v_gene: TRBV7-2; abundance: -; CDR3aa: CASSTAVNTGELFF; CDR3nt: TGTGCCAGCAGTACGGCCGTGAACACCGGGGAGCTGTTTTTT
j_gene: TRBJ1-2; d_gene: TRBD1; v_gene: TRBV5-1; abundance: many; CDR3aa: CASSSLTGGYTF; CDR3nt: TGCGCCAGCAGCAGTTTGACAGGGGGCTACACCTTC
j_gene: TRBJ2-2; d_gene: -; v_gene: TRBV19; abundance: few; CDR3aa: CASTERGQNTGELFF; CDR3nt: TGTGCCAGTACCGAACGGGGACAGAACACCGGGGAGCTGTTTTTT
j_gene: TRBJ2-3; d_gene: TRBD2; v_gene: TRBV20-1; abundance: medium-sized; CDR3aa: CSVKGPSGSGDTQYF; CDR3nt: TGCAGTGTTAAGGGTCCCAGCGGGAGTGGGGATACGCAGTATTTT
j_gene: TRBJ2-2; d_gene: -; v_gene: TRBV15; abundance: many; CDR3aa: CATSRVAFGELFF; CDR3nt: TGTGCCACCAGCAGAGTGGCTTTCGGGGAGCTGTTTTTT
j_gene: TRBJ2-1; d_gene: -; v_gene: TRBV5-5; abundance: -; CDR3aa: CASSHPTPSEQFF; CDR3nt: TGTGCCAGCAGCCATCCAACCCCGTCTGAGCAGTTCTTC
j_gene: TRBJ1-1; d_gene: -; v_gene: TRBV24-1; abundance: medium-sized; CDR3aa: CATPGTWFSAEAFF; CDR3nt: TGTGCCACCCCCGGGACATGGTTTTCTGCTGAAGCTTTCTTT
j_gene: TRBJ2-2; d_gene: TRBD2; v_gene: TRBV7-8; abundance: few; CDR3aa: CASSLALAGVNTGELFF; CDR3nt: TGTGCCAGCAGCTTAGCCCTAGCGGGAGTAAACACCGGGGAGCTGTTTTTT
j_gene: TRBJ2-1; d_gene: TRBD2; v_gene: TRBV5-1; abundance: medium-sized; CDR3aa: CASSPAPSGLRNEQFF; CDR3nt: TGCGCCAGCAGCCCGGCGCCTAGCGGGCTACGGAATGAGCAGTTCTTC